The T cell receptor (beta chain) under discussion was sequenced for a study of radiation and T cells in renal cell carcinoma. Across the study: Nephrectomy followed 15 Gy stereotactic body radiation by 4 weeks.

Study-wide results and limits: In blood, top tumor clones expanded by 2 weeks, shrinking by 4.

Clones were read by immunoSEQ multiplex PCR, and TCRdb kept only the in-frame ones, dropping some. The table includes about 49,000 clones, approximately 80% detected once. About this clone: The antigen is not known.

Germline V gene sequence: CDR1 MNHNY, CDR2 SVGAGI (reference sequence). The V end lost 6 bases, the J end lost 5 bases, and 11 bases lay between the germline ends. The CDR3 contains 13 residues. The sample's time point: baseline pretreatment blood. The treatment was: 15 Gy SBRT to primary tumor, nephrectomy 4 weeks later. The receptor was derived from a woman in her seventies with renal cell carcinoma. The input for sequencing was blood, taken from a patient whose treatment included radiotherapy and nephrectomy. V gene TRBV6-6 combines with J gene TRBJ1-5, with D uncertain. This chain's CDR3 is CASSPPGDQPQHF. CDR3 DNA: TGTGCCAGCAGCCCCCCTGGGGATCAGCCCCAGCATTTT.